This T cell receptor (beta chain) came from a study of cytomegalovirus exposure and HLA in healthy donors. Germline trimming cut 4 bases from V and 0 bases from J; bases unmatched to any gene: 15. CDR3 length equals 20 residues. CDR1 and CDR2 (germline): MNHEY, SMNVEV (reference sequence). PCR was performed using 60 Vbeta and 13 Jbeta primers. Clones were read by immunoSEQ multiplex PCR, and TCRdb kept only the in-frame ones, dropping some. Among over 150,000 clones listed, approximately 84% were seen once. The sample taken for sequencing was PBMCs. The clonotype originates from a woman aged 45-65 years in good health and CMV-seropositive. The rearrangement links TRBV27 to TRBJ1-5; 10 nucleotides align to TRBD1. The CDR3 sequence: CASSWPTGTGAACSNQPQHF. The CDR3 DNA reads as TGTGCCAGCAGTTGGCCCACCGGGACAGGGGCGGCGTGTAGCAATCAGCCCCAGCATTTT.